These 13 T cell receptor beta chains share one sample of origin, sequenced in a study of T cell responses to AZD1222 COVID-19 vaccine. Repertoires were generated with immunoSEQ multiplex PCR, while TCRdb's copy carries only in-frame clones and drops some. The repertoire holds 65,000 to 100,000 clones, 88% seen once, with 6.9% in the top ten. The sample here was peripheral blood, taken 28 days after the second AZD1222 dose. The receptors come from an adult who received the AZD1222 COVID-19 vaccine.

The rearrangement uses TRBV28 and TRBJ1-1; 9 bases are a match to TRBD1. This CDR3 comprises 14 residues. Germline trimming cut 3 bases from V and 7 bases from J; bases unmatched to any gene: 6. Germline assignment: CDR1 MDHEN and CDR2 SYDVKM. This CDR3 reads CASSFSGQGDEAFF. The CDR3 region has the DNA TGTGCCAGCAGTTTCTCGGGACAGGGCGATGAAGCTTTCTTT.

The V gene is TRBV28, the J gene TRBJ1-1; the match to TRBD1 covers 9 bases. The CDR3 totals 17 residues. V lost 4 bases to trimming and J lost 4 bases; unmatched junction nucleotides: 13. The V gene's germline CDR1 is MDHEN and CDR2 SYDVKM. The CDR3 nucleotides are TGTGCCAGCAGTTCCACCGGGACAGGGAGTTGGGCCACTGAAGCTTTCTTT. This translates into CASSSTGTGSWATEAFF.

This sequence joins TRBV19 and TRBJ2-7; either TRBD1 or TRBD2 may fit D (6 bases each). Per germline, CDR1 LNHDA and CDR2 SQIVND (reference sequence). With 3 bases removed from V and 9 bases from J, the gap between germline ends came to 18 bases. This CDR3 is 14 amino acids long. CDR3 coding DNA: TGTGCCAGTAGTATTCGAGGAGTAGGGGGGCTGCAGTACTTC. Its protein product is CASSIRGVGGLQYF.

This chain links TRBV7-2 with TRBJ2-1, with D possibly matching TRBD2 (5 bases). Germline V gives CDR1 SGHTA, CDR2 FQGNSA. V gave up 8 bases and J gave up 2 bases, with 10 bases separating them. CDR3 size: 13 residues. DNA for the CDR3: TGTGCCAGCCTGAGGGAGACCTACAATGAGCAGTTCTTC. Its translation is CASLRETYNEQFF.

The V and J genes are TRBV25-1 and TRBJ2-7; D might be TRBD1 (6 bases). The CDR3 is 12 residues long. The V end lost 3 bases, the J end lost 4 bases, and 7 bases lay between the germline ends. Germline lookup yields CDR1 MGHDK and CDR2 SYGVNS. CDR3 nucleotides: TGTGCCAGCAGTGATCAGGGGTACGAGCAGTACTTC. It specifies CASSDQGYEQYF.

The chain employs TRBV9 and TRBJ2-1; the D is unclear. The CDR3 has 13 amino acids. The V end was cut by 4 bases, the J end by 10 bases, with 15 bases between. Germline CDR1 reads SGDLS; CDR2 reads YYNGEE. CDR3 in DNA: TGTGCCAGCAGCTTACCCCCCGTGGAAGAGCAGTTCTTC. Translated, it gives CASSLPPVEEQFF.

The J gene is TRBJ2-7, the V gene TRBV27, with 8 bases lining up with TRBD2. CDR1 and CDR2 (germline): MNHEY, SMNVEV (reference sequence). The CDR3 extends over 16 amino acids. V shed 6 bases and J 0 bases; nucleotides not matched to a gene: 10. DNA for the CDR3: TGTGCCAGCAGCCATCTTAGCGGGACCCGCTCCTACGAGCAGTACTTC. Its translation: CASSHLSGTRSYEQYF.

The V call is TRBV12-3 or TRBV12-4, the J call TRBJ2-5, with D maybe TRBD1 (5 bases). The V gene lost 2 bases and the J gene lost 2 bases, with 6 bases spanning the gap. The CDR3 spans 13 residues. In DNA form, the CDR3 reads TGTGCCAGCAGTTTAAACAGGCAAGAGACCCAGTACTTC. Amino acid sequence: CASSLNRQETQYF.

The chain carries TRBV9 and TRBJ1-3; the D gene is possibly TRBD1 (5 bases). Germline assignment: CDR1 SGDLS and CDR2 YYNGEE. This CDR3 region has 13 residues. V was clipped by 0 bases and J by 9 bases, with 10 bases between them. CDR3: CASSVGPGATIYF. The CDR3 nucleotides read TGTGCCAGCAGCGTAGGGCCTGGGGCCACCATATATTTT.

This chain uses TRBV7-9 with TRBJ1-1; no firm D call. V lost 8 bases, J lost 1 base, and 8 bases lay in between. Germline V gene data show CDR1 as SEHNR and CDR2 as FQNEAQ (reference sequence). CDR3 length: 12 amino acids. CDR3 region: CASGPENTEAFF. CDR3 nucleotides: TGTGCCAGCGGTCCAGAGAACACTGAAGCTTTCTTT.

The chain carries TRBV6-5 and TRBJ1-6; D is unclear. The ends were cut back, 5 bases at V and 10 bases at J, with 12 bases in the middle. The CDR3 is 13 amino acids. Per the germline V gene, CDR1 is MNHEY and CDR2 is SVGAGI. This chain's CDR3 is CASSREVSSPLHF. Here the CDR3 DNA reads TGTGCCAGCAGTCGTGAGGTCTCCTCACCCCTCCACTTT.

The chain is built from TRBV6-5 and TRBJ2-3; D call uncertain. Trimming pared 2 bases from V and 1 base from J, leaving 10 bases between. The CDR3 runs 15 residues. The germline V gene has CDR1 MNHEY and CDR2 SVGAGI. CDR3: CASSYGIYGTDTQYF. The CDR3 DNA is TGTGCCAGCAGTTACGGTATTTACGGCACAGATACGCAGTATTTT.

V is TRBV15 and J is TRBJ2-7; weak D call: TRBD2 (6 bases). The germline V gene has CDR1 LNHNV and CDR2 YYDKDF (reference sequence). The CDR3 has 15 amino acids. With 0 bases removed from V and 3 bases from J, the gap between germline ends came to 12 bases. As DNA, the CDR3 is TGTGCCACCAGCAGAGATATGGCGGGGATCTACGAGCAGTACTTC. It specifies CATSRDMAGIYEQYF.